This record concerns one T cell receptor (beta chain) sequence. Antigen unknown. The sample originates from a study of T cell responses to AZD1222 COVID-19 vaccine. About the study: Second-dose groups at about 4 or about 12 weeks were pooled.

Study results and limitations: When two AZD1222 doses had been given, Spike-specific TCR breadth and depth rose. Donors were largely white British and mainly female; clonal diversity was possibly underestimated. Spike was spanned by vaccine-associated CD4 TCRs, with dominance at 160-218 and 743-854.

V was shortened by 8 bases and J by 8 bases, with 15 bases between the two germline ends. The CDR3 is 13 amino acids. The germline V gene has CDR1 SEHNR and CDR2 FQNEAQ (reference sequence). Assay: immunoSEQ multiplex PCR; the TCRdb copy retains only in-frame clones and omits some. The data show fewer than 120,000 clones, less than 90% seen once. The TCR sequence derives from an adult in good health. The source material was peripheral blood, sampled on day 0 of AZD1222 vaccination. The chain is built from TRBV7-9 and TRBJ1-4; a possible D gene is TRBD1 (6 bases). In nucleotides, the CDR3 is TGTGCCAGCTTCAGGGGAGTAGGAGAAAAACTGTTTTTT. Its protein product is CASFRGVGEKLFF.